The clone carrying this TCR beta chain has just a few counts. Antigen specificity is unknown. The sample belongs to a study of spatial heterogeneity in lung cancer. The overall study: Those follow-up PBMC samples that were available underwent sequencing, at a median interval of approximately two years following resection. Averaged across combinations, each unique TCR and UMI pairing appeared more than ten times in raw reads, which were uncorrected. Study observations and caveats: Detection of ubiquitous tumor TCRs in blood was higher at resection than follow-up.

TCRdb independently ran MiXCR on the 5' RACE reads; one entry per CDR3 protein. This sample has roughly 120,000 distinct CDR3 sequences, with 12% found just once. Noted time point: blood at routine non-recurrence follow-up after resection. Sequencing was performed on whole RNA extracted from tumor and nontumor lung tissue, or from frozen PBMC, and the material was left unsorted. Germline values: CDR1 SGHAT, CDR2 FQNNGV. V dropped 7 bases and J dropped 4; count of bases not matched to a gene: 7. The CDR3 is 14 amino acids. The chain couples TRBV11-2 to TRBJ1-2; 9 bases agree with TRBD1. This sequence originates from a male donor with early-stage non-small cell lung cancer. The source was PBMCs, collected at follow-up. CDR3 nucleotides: TGTGCCAGCACCCACAGGGGGCAGGGCTATGGCTACACCTTC. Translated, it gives CASTHRGQGYGYTF.